These 19 T cell receptor beta chains came from one sample sequenced in a study of immune evolution from preneoplasia to lung adenocarcinoma. Repertoires were generated with immunoSEQ multiplex PCR, while TCRdb's copy carries only in-frame clones and drops some. This table has over 3,000 clones, more than 65% appearing once. Sequenced input: FFPE adjacent normal lung tissue. Receptors originate from a person between 65 and 79 years old with lung adenocarcinoma.

The rearrangement joins TRBV2 to TRBJ1-6; unclear D gene. Germline-derived CDR1 and CDR2 are SNHLY and FYNNEI. This CDR3 region has 16 residues. Trimming pared 2 bases from V and 4 bases from J, leaving 12 bases between. In DNA, the CDR3 is TGTGCCAGCAGTGAATATCGAATGGGGTATAATTCACCCCTCCACTTT. This codes for CASSEYRMGYNSPLHF.

The chain links TRBV30 to TRBJ1-5; 9 nucleotides align to TRBD1. This CDR3 region has 16 residues. Germline V gene lookup returns CDR1 GTSNPN and CDR2 SVGIG (reference sequence). V lost 2 bases, J lost 4 bases, and 9 bases stayed unmatched. The CDR3 protein is CAWSHPKTGGNQPQHF. The CDR3 nucleotides are TGTGCCTGGAGTCACCCTAAGACAGGGGGTAATCAGCCCCAGCATTTT.

This chain links TRBV11-2 with TRBJ2-3, with D possibly TRBD1 on 5 matching bases. V was shortened by 1 base and J by 6 bases, with 14 bases between the two germline ends. CDR1 is SGHAT, CDR2 FQNNGV, per germline. The CDR3 covers 15 residues. CDR3 coding DNA: TGTGCCAGCAGCTTAGGGGGCGGAGAGGTGGATACGCAGTATTTT. The encoded protein is CASSLGGGEVDTQYF.

This clone was detected only once. The chain uses TRBV5-6 and TRBJ2-7; 8 nucleotides line up with TRBD2. Germline lookup yields CDR1 SGHDT and CDR2 YYEEEE. The trim removed 0 bases at V and 0 bases at J, leaving 8 bases unmatched. The CDR3 totals 17 residues. For the CDR3, the DNA is TGTGCCAGCAGCTTGGCGATAGCGGGACGGTTCTCCTACGAGCAGTACTTC. Translated, it gives CASSLAIAGRFSYEQYF.

The chain employs TRBV28 and TRBJ2-3, with D unclear. CDR1 and CDR2 (germline): MDHEN, SYDVKM. Trimming cost V 7 bases and J 2 bases, with 7 bases left between them. The CDR3 spans 12 residues. DNA of the CDR3: TGTGCCAGCACCAACCCCACAGATACGCAGTATTTT. Amino acids: CASTNPTDTQYF. The full variable domain, its missing parts supplied by reference TRBV28 and TRBJ2-3, is DVKVTQSSRYLVKRTGEKVFLECVQDMDHENMFWYRQDPGLGLRLIYFSYDVKMKEKGDIPEGYSVSREKKERFSLILESASTNQTSMYLCASTNPTDTQYFGPGTRLTVL.

The chain combines TRBV11-2 with TRBJ2-3, with 8 bases matching TRBD2. The ends lost 1 base at V and 4 bases at J; junction bases unmatched: 4. The CDR3 sequence is 15 residues long. Germline values: CDR1 SGHAT, CDR2 FQNNGV. The CDR3: CASSLGGLAADTQYF. The DNA of the CDR3 is TGTGCCAGCAGCTTAGGCGGACTAGCAGCAGATACGCAGTATTTT.

This clone was counted a few times. V usage is TRBV6-1 and J usage is TRBJ2-7; no clear D. This CDR3 comprises 16 residues. Germline assignment: CDR1 MNHNS and CDR2 SASEGT. V was trimmed by 2 bases and J by 4 bases, leaving 18 bases between them. CDR3 loop: CASSELYSSWGYEQYF. The CDR3 coding sequence is TGTGCCAGCAGTGAATTGTATTCGAGTTGGGGATACGAGCAGTACTTC.

The rearrangement links TRBV4-1 to TRBJ2-7; 13 bases are a match to TRBD2. This CDR3 contains 15 residues. Germline V gives CDR1 MGHRA, CDR2 YSYEKL. V shed 0 bases and J 6 bases; nucleotides not matched to a gene: 2. DNA of the CDR3: TGCGCCAGCAGCCAAGAGTGGACTAGCGGGAGCGAGCAGTACTTC. This encodes CASSQEWTSGSEQYF.

The CDR3 DNA reads TGTGCCAGCAGCTTAGAACCCACAGATACGCAGTATTTT. Protein sequence: CASSLEPTDTQYF. The chain links TRBV11-3 to TRBJ2-3; D is undetermined. Germline CDR1 SGHNT, CDR2 YENEEA. This CDR3 region has 13 residues. V was pared by 0 bases and J by 2 bases, with 3 bases between.

CDR3 region: CASSLGWGTEAFF. The CDR3 DNA reads TGCGCCAGCAGCCTGGGGTGGGGGACTGAAGCTTTCTTT. The chain employs TRBV5-1 and TRBJ1-1; TRBD1 is a possible D gene (5 bases). Germline V CDR1 and CDR2: SGHRS, YFSETQ. With 4 bases removed from V and 5 bases from J, the gap between germline ends came to 12 bases. CDR3 length: 13 amino acids.

About this clone: At one boundary the junction diverges from the germline segment, which might be a read error. The V call is TRBV2, the J call TRBJ2-7; D possibly uses TRBD1 or TRBD2 (5 bases each). Germline V gene lookup returns CDR1 SNHLY and CDR2 FYNNEI. The CDR3 loop spans 10 amino acids. The DNA for the CDR3 is TGTGCCAGCAGTCGGGACCGGTTCTGTTTC. Protein product: CASSRDRFCF.

This chain uses TRBV2 with TRBJ1-1; TRBD1 is a possible D gene (6 bases). This CDR3 is built from 14 residues. The germline V gene encodes CDR1 SNHLY and CDR2 FYNNEI. The V gene lost 9 bases and the J gene lost 4 bases, with 18 bases spanning the gap. CDR3 region: CASLSTGRTTEAFF. The CDR3 bases are TGTGCCAGTCTTTCGACAGGACGAACCACTGAAGCTTTCTTT.

The chain employs TRBV7-9 and TRBJ2-3, with D unclear. The CDR3 is made up of 12 amino acids. Germline CDR1 is SEHNR and CDR2 is FQNEAQ (reference sequence). V was cut by 3 bases and J by 7 bases, with 8 bases left in between. CDR3 loop: CASSFDEYTQYF. In DNA form, the CDR3 reads TGTGCCAGCAGCTTCGACGAATATACGCAGTATTTT. Based on the CDR3 plus reference TRBV7-9 and TRBJ2-3, the full variable domain is DTGVSQNPRHKITKRGQNVTFRCDPISEHNRLYWYRQTLGQGPEFLTYFQNEAQLEKSRLLSDRFSAERPKGSFSTLEIQRTEQGDSAMYLCASSFDEYTQYFGPGTRLTVL.

The V call is TRBV28, the J call TRBJ1-1; 10 bases agree with TRBD1. Germline CDR1 and CDR2: MDHEN and SYDVKM. V trimming: 5 bases; J trimming: 8 bases; junction bases outside the gene matches: 8. The CDR3 contains 14 residues. CDR3 DNA: TGTGCCAGCAGTCCCGGGACAGGGGTGAGAGAAGCTTTCTTT. Residues: CASSPGTGVREAFF.

V usage is TRBV29-1 and J usage is TRBJ2-5; 7 bases are shared with TRBD1. This CDR3 has 14 amino acids. V lost 4 bases to trimming and J lost 0 bases; unmatched junction nucleotides: 5. CDR1 and CDR2 (germline): SQVTM, ANQGSEA. CDR3 loop: CSVVWTGHQETQYF. The CDR3 nucleotides read TGCAGCGTTGTGTGGACAGGACACCAAGAGACCCAGTACTTC.

This sequence joins TRBV2 and TRBJ2-5; unclear D gene. Germline values: CDR1 SNHLY, CDR2 FYNNEI. The CDR3 is made up of 12 amino acids. The V end lost 8 bases, the J end lost 5 bases, and 12 bases lay between the germline ends. The CDR3 sequence: CASGIVVETQYF. CDR3 DNA: TGTGCCAGCGGGATCGTGGTTGAGACCCAGTACTTC.

This clone was seen a single time. This sequence joins TRBV19 and TRBJ1-5, with TRBD1 identical over 9 bases. CDR3 length equals 15 residues. With 8 bases clipped from V and 4 bases from J, the junction kept 9 bases outside the gene matches. Germline assignment: CDR1 LNHDA and CDR2 SQIVND (reference sequence). The DNA for the CDR3 is TGTGCCAGTCTCTGGGGACAGGGTGGAAATCAGCCCCAGCATTTT. Translated, it gives CASLWGQGGNQPQHF.

This chain joins TRBV4-1 and TRBJ2-7, with D possibly being TRBD2 (6 bases). V gave up 1 base and J gave up 12 bases, with 10 bases separating them. From germline, CDR1 is MGHRA and CDR2 YSYEKL. CDR3 length equals 11 residues. The DNA for the CDR3 is TGCGCCAGCAGCCAAGGGAGGGATTCGTACTTC. As protein: CASSQGRDSYF.

The V and J genes are TRBV11-3 and TRBJ1-1; the D is unclear. The CDR3 contains 14 residues. Trimming stripped 1 base from V and 1 base from J, with 7 bases between. The germline V gene has CDR1 SGHNT and CDR2 YENEEA. CDR3 amino acids: CASSLGPGNTEAFF. In nucleotides, the CDR3 is TGTGCCAGCAGCTTAGGTCCAGGGAACACTGAAGCTTTCTTT.